These 29 T cell receptor beta chains were sequenced from one sample in a study of cytotoxic CD8 clonotypes in ibrutinib-treated CLL. Sequenced by immunoSEQ multiplex PCR; TCRdb stores in-frame clones only, minus some. This sample has about 250,000 clones, with less than 75% found just once. The sample was PBMCs, taken after 24 months of ibrutinib treatment. The source of these receptors is a human donor with chronic lymphocytic leukemia.

The chain employs TRBV5-1 and TRBJ2-5; maybe TRBD2 (5 bases). The CDR3 has 12 amino acids. Germline CDR1 SGHRS, CDR2 YFSETQ. V lost 7 bases and J 5 bases, leaving 12 bases between the germline ends. The CDR3 loop is CASYFQRETQYF. In DNA form, the CDR3 reads TGCGCCAGCTACTTTCAGCGGGAGACCCAGTACTTC. Complete variable domain (other parts from reference TRBV5-1 and TRBJ2-5): KAGVTQTPRYLIKTRGQQVTLSCSPISGHRSVSWYQQTPGQGLQFLFEYFSETQRNKGNFPGRFSGRQFSNSRSEMNVSTLELGDSALYLCASYFQRETQYFGPGTRLLVL.

The gene calls are TRBV7-2 and TRBJ2-2; 7 positions agree with TRBD2. With 1 base clipped from V and 1 base from J, the junction kept 3 bases outside the gene matches. Germline CDR1 reads SGHTA; CDR2 reads FQGNSA. The CDR3 is 16 residues long. The CDR3 region has the DNA TGTGCCAGCAGCTTAGTCGGACTAGAGAACACCGGGGAGCTGTTTTTT. Protein sequence: CASSLVGLENTGELFF.

This clone was found a few times. V and J are TRBV13 and TRBJ1-2, with a weak D call TRBD1 (5 bases). Per the germline V gene, CDR1 is PRHDT and CDR2 is FYEKMQ (reference sequence). CDR3 length: 15 amino acids. V was shortened by 5 bases and J by 0 bases, with 13 bases between the two germline ends. In DNA form, the CDR3 reads TGTGCCAGCAGCCAAGGGACGGAACCTAACTATGGCTACACCTTC. It yields the protein CASSQGTEPNYGYTF.

This clone was counted between two and nine times. The V gene is TRBV4-3, the J gene TRBJ1-2; 8 bases are a match to TRBD1. The germline V gene has CDR1 LGHNA and CDR2 YSLEER. The CDR3 loop spans 17 amino acids. Trimming took 0 bases from V and 7 from J; bases not matched to a gene: 13. The CDR3 here is CASSQERVVRGPIGYTF. Here the CDR3 DNA reads TGCGCCAGCAGCCAAGAGCGGGTGGTCAGGGGGCCTATTGGCTACACCTTC.

DNA of the CDR3: TGTGCCAGCTCATCCTGGACAGGAACTGGGGCCAACGTCCTGACTTTC. Translation gives CASSSWTGTGANVLTF. The V call is TRBV18, the J call TRBJ2-6; 7 bases line up with TRBD1. The CDR3 consists of 16 residues. Germline CDR1 is KGHSH and CDR2 is LQKENI. V lost 5 bases, J lost 2 bases, and 6 bases stayed unmatched.

The chain employs TRBV11-3 and TRBJ2-1, with 9 nucleotides matching TRBD2. Unmatched junction bases numbered 2, after V lost 2 bases and J lost 3 bases. The CDR3 is 15 amino acids. Germline V gene data show CDR1 as SGHNT and CDR2 as YENEEA. This chain's CDR3 is CASSLRAGGYNEQFF. Written as DNA, the CDR3 is TGTGCCAGCAGCTTACGAGCGGGAGGCTACAATGAGCAGTTCTTC.

V gene TRBV6-6 combines with J gene TRBJ2-2, with 8 bases that match TRBD1. Unmatched junction bases numbered 6, after V lost 7 bases and J lost 8 bases. This CDR3 has 13 residues. CDR1 is MNHNY, CDR2 SVGAGI, per germline (reference sequence). In DNA, the CDR3 is TGTGCCAGCACCCAGGGGGCATATGGGGAGCTGTTTTTT. Encoded protein: CASTQGAYGELFF.

The CDR3 region is CASSVLAGGPYEQYF. Here the CDR3 DNA reads TGTGCCAGCAGTGTCCTAGCGGGAGGACCCTACGAGCAGTACTTC. The V call is TRBV2, the J call TRBJ2-7; 11 positions agree with TRBD2. J gave up 2 bases and V 4 bases, and 4 bases lay outside the gene matches. CDR3 length: 15 residues. Germline V CDR1 and CDR2: SNHLY, FYNNEI.

This clone was seen a handful of times. The chain employs TRBV20-1 and TRBJ2-1; D is unresolved. This CDR3 has 10 amino acids. V shed 5 bases and J shed 7 bases, with 6 bases lying between them. Germline-derived CDR1 and CDR2 are DFQATT and SNEGSKA (reference sequence). This CDR3 is CSAPRNEQFF. The CDR3 region has the DNA TGCAGTGCTCCAAGGAATGAGCAGTTCTTC.

The chain carries TRBV2 and TRBJ1-2; D is unclear. The CDR3 totals 11 residues. V was shortened by 2 bases and J by 8 bases, with 6 bases between the two germline ends. Germline values: CDR1 SNHLY, CDR2 FYNNEI. The CDR3 DNA reads as TGTGCCAGCAGTGAATCGGGAGGCTACACCTTC. Its translation is CASSESGGYTF.

V is TRBV20-1 and J is TRBJ1-1, with a possible D match to TRBD1 (5 bases). The germline V and J ends were trimmed by 7 bases and 4 bases, with 7 bases remaining between them. The CDR3 loop spans 10 amino acids. Germline-derived CDR1 and CDR2 are DFQATT and SNEGSKA (reference sequence). CDR3 DNA sequence: TGCAGTGTCAGGGCCACTGAAGCTTTCTTT. Translation gives CSVRATEAFF.

This clone has just one count. The V gene is TRBV7-3, the J gene TRBJ2-1, with 8 bases lining up with TRBD2. This CDR3 region has 15 residues. The germline CDR1 and CDR2 sequences are SGHTA and FQGTGA. With 5 bases clipped from V and 9 bases from J, the junction kept 12 bases outside the gene matches. Written as DNA, the CDR3 is TGTGCCAGCAGCCCCCAGGTGGTCCGGGAGGGTGAGCAGTTCTTC. Amino acid sequence: CASSPQVVREGEQFF.

The chain carries TRBV28 and TRBJ2-7, with 11 bases lining up with TRBD1. The ends lost 5 bases at V and 3 bases at J; junction bases unmatched: 3. CDR3 length: 14 amino acids. Germline V CDR1 and CDR2: MDHEN, SYDVKM. The CDR3: CASSAGTGGYEQYF. The CDR3 nucleotides read TGTGCCAGCAGTGCCGGGACAGGGGGCTACGAGCAGTACTTC.

The chain joins TRBV5-8 to TRBJ1-2, with 7 bases aligning to TRBD1. With V trimmed by 0 bases and J by 3 bases, 5 bases remained unmatched. Germline V gives CDR1 SGHTS, CDR2 YDEGEE. The CDR3 has 15 amino acids. The CDR3: CASSLDYRGDYGYTF. Here the CDR3 DNA reads TGTGCCAGCAGCTTGGATTACAGGGGTGACTATGGCTACACCTTC.

The rearrangement uses TRBV14 and TRBJ1-2; 7 bases line up with TRBD1. Trimming at V came to 5 bases and at J to 2 bases, leaving 5 bases not matched to a gene. This CDR3 spans 14 amino acids. The germline CDR1 and CDR2 sequences are SGHDN and FVKESK. Here the CDR3 DNA reads TGTGCCAGCAGCGGTCCGGGACAGAACTATGGCTACACCTTC. It specifies CASSGPGQNYGYTF.

This chain uses TRBV5-1 with TRBJ2-1, with 9 positions matching TRBD1. CDR3 length: 15 amino acids. V shed 4 bases, J shed 6 bases, and the junction held 8 bases outside the gene matches. The germline V gene has CDR1 SGHRS and CDR2 YFSETQ. The CDR3 protein is CASSTTGTGINEQFF. CDR3 DNA: TGCGCCAGCAGCACGACCGGGACAGGGATCAATGAGCAGTTCTTC.

CDR3 region: CASSLVRSSGRIRDTGELFF. The CDR3 DNA reads as TGCGCCAGCAGCTTGGTACGTTCTAGCGGGAGGATCAGGGACACCGGGGAGCTGTTTTTT. The gene calls are TRBV5-1 and TRBJ2-2; TRBD2 agrees at 11 bases. The V gene's germline CDR1 is SGHRS and CDR2 YFSETQ. This CDR3 region has 20 residues. The trim removed 0 bases at V and 3 bases at J, leaving 13 bases unmatched.

The chain links TRBV30 to TRBJ2-7; no firm D call. V lost 5 bases and J lost 6, with 17 bases in between. The CDR3 spans 13 residues. Germline-derived CDR1 and CDR2 are GTSNPN and SVGIG (reference sequence). CDR3 loop: CAWDEVVSAEQYF. As DNA, the CDR3 is TGTGCCTGGGATGAAGTAGTAAGCGCCGAGCAGTACTTC. Full variable domain (missing parts from reference TRBV30 and TRBJ2-7): SQTIHQWPATLVQPVGSPLSLECTVEGTSNPNLYWYRQAAGRGLQLLFYSVGIGQISSEVPQNLSASRPQDRQFILSSKKLLLSDSGFYLCAWDEVVSAEQYFGPGTRLTVT.

This chain uses TRBV30 with TRBJ2-1; 9 bases are a match to TRBD2. CDR3 size: 15 residues. The V gene end was trimmed by 0 bases and the J gene end by 3 bases; junction bases not matched to a gene: 3. From germline, CDR1 is GTSNPN and CDR2 SVGIG (reference sequence). The CDR3 here is CAWSVGSGSYNEQFF. CDR3 nucleotides: TGTGCCTGGAGTGTTGGTAGCGGGAGCTACAATGAGCAGTTCTTC.

The V and J genes are TRBV30 and TRBJ2-3, with 10 bases that match TRBD2. V was pared by 2 bases and J by 2 bases, with 4 bases of the junction left unmatched. The CDR3 loop spans 15 amino acids. Per germline, CDR1 GTSNPN and CDR2 SVGIG (reference sequence). The DNA of the CDR3 is TGTGCCTGGAGTTGGAGCGGGGGGGCCACAGATACGCAGTATTTT. It codes for CAWSWSGGATDTQYF.

The gene calls are TRBV27 and TRBJ2-1, with 10 bases fitting TRBD2. The trim removed 2 bases at V and 6 bases at J, leaving 7 bases unmatched. The V gene's germline CDR1 is MNHEY and CDR2 SMNVEV (reference sequence). This CDR3 has 16 residues. CDR3 sequence: CASSLPLAGAFNEQFF. In nucleotides, the CDR3 is TGTGCCAGCAGTTTACCTCTAGCGGGAGCGTTCAATGAGCAGTTCTTC.

The chain couples TRBV5-1 to TRBJ1-4, with a weak D call TRBD1 (5 bases). The germline gives CDR1 SGHRS, CDR2 YFSETQ. The V end was cut by 0 bases, the J end by 7 bases, with 10 bases between. CDR3 size: 14 residues. CDR3 in DNA: TGCGCCAGCAGCTTGGCCGCGGGGGGTGAAAAACTGTTTTTT. This encodes CASSLAAGGEKLFF.

J is TRBJ1-2 and V is TRBV28; D not certain. The germline V and J ends were trimmed by 8 bases and 5 bases, with 6 bases remaining between them. Germline V gives CDR1 MDHEN, CDR2 SYDVKM. The CDR3 spans 10 residues. Here the CDR3 DNA reads TGTGCCAGCGAGAGTTATGGCTACACCTTC. Its translation is CASESYGYTF.

The chain uses TRBV29-1 and TRBJ2-1, with 7 bases identical to TRBD2. The CDR3 length is 14 residues. The V and J ends lost 7 bases and 5 bases, in that order; junction bases with no gene match: 11. Germline assignment: CDR1 SQVTM and CDR2 ANQGSEA. CDR3 region: CSAGLAGEDNEQFF. The CDR3 nucleotides read TGCAGCGCGGGGTTGGCGGGAGAGGACAATGAGCAGTTCTTC.

This clone was seen only once. The chain joins TRBV7-2 to TRBJ2-3; 8 bases agree with TRBD1. Germline-derived CDR1 and CDR2 are SGHTA and FQGNSA. Trimming took 3 bases from V and 4 from J; bases not matched to a gene: 0. The CDR3 covers 13 residues. The CDR3 loop is CASSLDRADTQYF. The CDR3 nucleotides are TGTGCCAGCAGCTTGGACAGGGCAGATACGCAGTATTTT.

V and J are TRBV27 and TRBJ2-7; a possible D gene is TRBD1 (6 bases). CDR1 and CDR2 from the germline V gene are MNHEY and SMNVEV (reference sequence). CDR3 length: 14 amino acids. V lost 1 base and J lost 4, with 11 bases in between. The CDR3, as DNA: TGTGCCAGCAGTTTATTAGGGGGAAGGTACGAGCAGTACTTC. Translation: CASSLLGGRYEQYF.

A few counts support this clone. The V call is TRBV5-1, the J call TRBJ2-7; 7 positions match TRBD1. There are 13 residues in the CDR3. Germline V CDR1 and CDR2: SGHRS, YFSETQ. V shed 4 bases and J 5 bases; nucleotides not matched to a gene: 6. CDR3 coding DNA: TGCGCCAGCAGCCAGGGGGTAGCAAACGAGCAGTACTTC. This encodes CASSQGVANEQYF.

The rearrangement joins TRBV27 to TRBJ1-1; D remains ambiguous. CDR3 size: 14 residues. Germline V gene sequence: CDR1 MNHEY, CDR2 SMNVEV (reference sequence). The V end was cut by 4 bases, the J end by 0 bases, with 9 bases between. In DNA form, the CDR3 reads TGTGCCAGCAGTTCCACAGCTATGAACACTGAAGCTTTCTTT. This sequence encodes CASSSTAMNTEAFF.

V and J are TRBV7-3 and TRBJ1-5, with a tentative D call TRBD1 (6 bases). This CDR3 has 13 amino acids. Trimming cost V 5 bases and J 5 bases, with 10 bases left between them. The germline V gene has CDR1 SGHTA and CDR2 FQGTGA. CDR3 amino acids: CASSAGADQPQHF. DNA of the CDR3: TGTGCCAGCAGCGCAGGGGCGGATCAGCCCCAGCATTTT.